The 29 T cell receptor beta chains below all came from one sample that was sequenced in a study of blood T cell repertoires in COVID-19. The repertoire was sequenced with immunoSEQ multiplex PCR; TCRdb's copy has only in-frame clones and lacks some. The sample has 300,000 to 450,000 clones; roughly nine tenths are singletons. The source material was peripheral blood. These receptors all stem from a woman between 55 and 75 years old with COVID-19, enrolled during active disease.

The V and J genes are TRBV6-5 and TRBJ2-5; 8 bases are shared with TRBD1. The germline CDR1 and CDR2 sequences are MNHEY and SVGAGI. The CDR3 contains 14 residues. Unmatched junction bases numbered 9, after V lost 7 bases and J lost 5 bases. CDR3: CASTPDRESETQYF. The CDR3, as DNA: TGTGCCAGCACCCCGGACAGGGAGAGCGAGACCCAGTACTTC.

The chain joins TRBV28 to TRBJ1-4; 7 bases are shared with TRBD1. CDR1 and CDR2 (germline): MDHEN, SYDVKM. The CDR3 runs to 12 residues. V lost 8 bases and J lost 8; bases outside the gene matches: 5. In nucleotides, the CDR3 is TGTGCCAGCCACGGGACAGACGAAAAACTGTTTTTT. Its protein is CASHGTDEKLFF.

This chain uses TRBV28 with TRBJ1-4; 7 bases line up with TRBD1. The CDR3 consists of 16 residues. Germline CDR1 is MDHEN and CDR2 is SYDVKM. After removal of 10 bases from V and 0 bases from J, the junction contained 11 bases not matched to a gene. The CDR3: CATRGTGEATNEKLFF. DNA of the CDR3: TGTGCCACCAGGGGGACGGGGGAGGCAACTAATGAAAAACTGTTTTTT.

The chain recombines TRBV18 with TRBJ2-7; 9 bases agree with TRBD1. The germline V gene has CDR1 KGHSH and CDR2 LQKENI. The CDR3 is 16 amino acids. The V segment lost 4 bases and the J segment 2 bases; nucleotides outside the gene matches: 9. CDR3 DNA: TGTGCCAGCTCACGAAAGGACAGGGGAATCCCCTACGAGCAGTACTTC. It encodes CASSRKDRGIPYEQYF.

This chain connects TRBV9 to TRBJ1-2; D remains unclear. CDR1 is SGDLS, CDR2 YYNGEE, per germline. V was trimmed by 4 bases and J by 1 base, leaving 8 bases between them. The CDR3 runs 13 residues. CDR3 sequence: CASSSPSNYGYTF. The CDR3 DNA follows: TGTGCCAGCAGCTCGCCGAGTAACTATGGCTACACCTTC. The full variable domain, completed using reference TRBV9 and TRBJ1-2, is DSGVTQTPKHLITATGQRVTLRCSPRSGDLSVYWYQQSLDQGLQFLIQYYNGEERAKGNILERFSAQQFPDLHSELNLSSLELGDSALYFCASSSPSNYGYTFGSGTRLTVV.

The genes are TRBV18 and TRBJ2-6; D ambiguous. The V end was cut by 1 base, the J end by 2 bases, with 3 bases between. The CDR3 totals 14 residues. CDR1 KGHSH and CDR2 LQKENI come from the germline V gene. The CDR3 DNA reads TGTGCCAGCTCACCACTAGCTGGGGCCAACGTCCTGACTTTC. This codes for CASSPLAGANVLTF.

The chain has TRBV18 and TRBJ2-5; D might be TRBD1 (6 bases). V was clipped by 6 bases and J by 2 bases, with 10 bases between them. The CDR3 has 13 amino acids. Germline lookup yields CDR1 KGHSH and CDR2 LQKENI. CDR3 region: CASSLGTQETQYF. DNA for the CDR3: TGTGCCAGCTCTCTCGGGACACAAGAGACCCAGTACTTC.

V and J are TRBV7-3 and TRBJ2-3; maybe TRBD2 (6 bases). CDR1 and CDR2 from the germline V gene are SGHTA and FQGTGA. Trimming pared 1 base from V and 2 bases from J, leaving 13 bases between. The CDR3 is made up of 16 amino acids. CDR3 nucleotides: TGTGCCAGCAGCTTAAACACTGCGGGGCTCACAGATACGCAGTATTTT. As protein: CASSLNTAGLTDTQYF.

The V call is TRBV27, the J call TRBJ2-7; D is perhaps TRBD1 (6 bases). From germline, CDR1 is MNHEY and CDR2 SMNVEV (reference sequence). The CDR3 has 15 residues. The V end lost 2 bases, the J end lost 1 base, and 12 bases lay between the germline ends. The CDR3 here is CASSLTITGSYEQYF. The CDR3 bases are TGTGCCAGCAGTTTAACGATCACAGGGTCCTACGAGCAGTACTTC.

The chain links TRBV5-1 to TRBJ1-2; no clear D gene. This CDR3 has 16 residues. V dropped 1 base and J dropped 5 bases, with 18 bases sitting between them. CDR1 and CDR2 from the germline V gene are SGHRS and YFSETQ. The CDR3 sequence: CASSLSLVQPTYGYTF. In DNA, the CDR3 is TGCGCCAGCAGCTTGAGCCTGGTACAGCCTACATATGGCTACACCTTC.

The chain combines TRBV6-2 or TRBV6-3 with TRBJ2-7, with 8 bases aligning to TRBD2. From germline, CDR1 is MNHEY and CDR2 SVGEGT. This CDR3 has 15 residues. With V trimmed by 4 bases and J by 0 bases, 5 bases remained unmatched. The CDR3: CASSSFSGVSYEQYF. The CDR3 DNA reads TGTGCCAGCAGTTCATTTAGCGGGGTCTCCTACGAGCAGTACTTC.

This clone was counted a single time. The J gene is TRBJ2-1, the V gene TRBV7-2; 9 bases map to TRBD2. In germline, CDR1 is SGHTA, CDR2 FQGNSA. The J segment lost 10 bases and the V segment lost 4 bases, leaving 17 bases of the junction unmatched. The CDR3 consists of 17 residues. The CDR3 DNA reads as TGTGCCAGCAGCTACTTTCAGCGGGGGGCCCGGGGGAAGGAGCAGTTCTTC. Encoded protein: CASSYFQRGARGKEQFF.

The chain employs TRBV19 and TRBJ1-2; D might be TRBD1 (6 bases). CDR1 is LNHDA and CDR2 is SQIVND in the germline V gene (reference sequence). This CDR3 region has 14 residues. Trimming took off 5 bases at V and 2 bases at J, with 12 bases between the two ends. The CDR3, as DNA: TGTGCCAGTAGTCCCCAGGGGTCCAACTATGGCTACACCTTC. This translates into CASSPQGSNYGYTF.

This chain joins TRBV7-3 and TRBJ1-1; 7 positions agree with TRBD1. In germline, CDR1 is SGHTA, CDR2 FQGTGA. This CDR3 has 14 amino acids. V trimming: 4 bases; J trimming: 5 bases; junction bases outside the gene matches: 7. The CDR3 loop is CASSSTGLGTEAFF. CDR3 bases: TGTGCCAGCAGCTCGACAGGGTTGGGAACTGAAGCTTTCTTT.

This clone appeared a few times. The identical CDR3 is also encoded by other nucleotide sequences in the sample. The genes are TRBV19 and TRBJ1-5; unclear D gene. This CDR3 has 13 residues. The V and J ends lost 7 bases and 0 bases respectively, with 7 bases between them. Germline values: CDR1 LNHDA, CDR2 SQIVND (reference sequence). DNA for the CDR3: TGTGCCAGTACGCGGTATAGCAATCAGCCCCAGCATTTT. It specifies CASTRYSNQPQHF.

The chain uses TRBV7-8 and TRBJ2-2; 7 bases match TRBD1. V was pared by 2 bases and J by 1 base, with 7 bases of the junction left unmatched. The CDR3 consists of 17 residues. Germline CDR1 and CDR2: SGHVS and FQNEAQ. The chain's CDR3 is CASSLRDRTGNTGELFF. Here the CDR3 DNA reads TGTGCCAGCAGCTTAAGGGATCGGACAGGGAACACCGGGGAGCTGTTTTTT.

The chain uses TRBV6-4 and TRBJ1-1; perhaps TRBD1 as D (5 bases). CDR3 length: 16 amino acids. Germline-derived CDR1 and CDR2 are MRHNA and SNTAGT. Trimming pared 6 bases from V and 1 base from J, leaving 18 bases between. The CDR3 DNA reads as TGTGCCAGCAGCCTCGTGGGGAGGGGCCAGAACACTGAAGCTTTCTTT. Translated: CASSLVGRGQNTEAFF.

The chain carries TRBV7-2 and TRBJ2-1, with TRBD2 matching over 15 bases. The CDR3 runs 18 residues. Trimming took 4 bases from V and 3 from J; bases not matched to a gene: 7. Germline V gives CDR1 SGHTA, CDR2 FQGNSA. The CDR3 here is CASSSLPGLAGGYNEQFF. The CDR3 DNA reads TGTGCCAGCAGCTCTTTACCGGGACTAGCGGGGGGCTACAATGAGCAGTTCTTC.

The chain carries TRBV27 and TRBJ1-1; tentatively, D is TRBD1 (6 bases). V was cut by 8 bases and J by 1 base, with 11 bases left in between. The germline V gene encodes CDR1 MNHEY and CDR2 SMNVEV (reference sequence). The CDR3 length is 13 residues. The CDR3, as DNA: TGTGCCAGCCATGGACAGTGGAACACTGAAGCTTTCTTT. It is translated as CASHGQWNTEAFF.

The genes are TRBV10-1 and TRBJ2-4; no definite D call. This CDR3 spans 16 amino acids. V lost 2 bases, J lost 2 bases, and 13 bases lay in between. The germline gives CDR1 WNHNN, CDR2 SYGVQD (reference sequence). Here the CDR3 reads CASSENAAKTKNIQYF. The DNA for the CDR3 is TGCGCCAGCAGTGAGAATGCGGCAAAGACCAAAAACATTCAGTACTTC.

V gene TRBV5-5 combines with J gene TRBJ2-7; D possibly corresponds to TRBD2 (6 bases). V was shortened by 3 bases and J by 3 bases, with 10 bases between the two germline ends. The CDR3 covers 13 residues. CDR1 is SGHKS and CDR2 is YYEKEE in the germline V gene (reference sequence). CDR3 region: CASSWDFRYEQYF. In DNA form, the CDR3 reads TGTGCCAGCAGCTGGGACTTCCGCTACGAGCAGTACTTC.

The chain employs TRBV10-3 and TRBJ2-3; D perhaps matches TRBD2 (5 bases). Trimming removed 3 bases from V and 1 base from J, with 11 bases in between. CDR3 size: 15 residues. The V gene's germline CDR1 is ENHRY and CDR2 SYGVKD. DNA for the CDR3: TGTGCCATCAGTGAAAAGCGGACCCGCACAGATACGCAGTATTTT. It is translated as CAISEKRTRTDTQYF.

This chain joins TRBV10-3 and TRBJ1-3, with D possibly TRBD1 on 5 matching bases. Trimming left V 10 bases short and J 0 bases short, with 19 bases between. The CDR3 loop spans 16 amino acids. In germline, CDR1 is ENHRY, CDR2 SYGVKD. In DNA form, the CDR3 reads TGTGCCACACGGAAAACAGGTGGGATCTCTGGAAACACCATATATTTT. It is translated as CATRKTGGISGNTIYF.

This sequence joins TRBV5-4 and TRBJ2-5, with TRBD2 identical over 7 bases. V lost 7 bases, J lost 2 bases, and 5 bases stayed unmatched. The germline CDR1 and CDR2 sequences are SGHNT and YYREEE (reference sequence). The CDR3 length is 13 residues. Here the CDR3 reads CASQLAVQETQYF. The CDR3 bases are TGTGCCAGCCAGCTAGCGGTTCAAGAGACCCAGTACTTC.

The chain joins TRBV5-1 to TRBJ1-1; D perhaps matches TRBD1 (5 bases). The CDR3 totals 12 residues. Trimming cost V 1 base and J 6 bases, with 7 bases left between them. In germline, CDR1 is SGHRS, CDR2 YFSETQ. CDR3: CASSLPGPEAFF. CDR3 nucleotide sequence: TGCGCCAGCAGCTTGCCAGGGCCTGAAGCTTTCTTT.

The chain recombines TRBV6-6 with TRBJ2-1, with 7 bases that match TRBD2. This CDR3 has 13 amino acids. CDR1 and CDR2 (germline): MNHNY, SVGAGI (reference sequence). V gave up 2 bases and J gave up 14 bases; unmatched junction bases: 9. The CDR3 coding sequence is TGTGCCAGCAGTTACGGGCAGGCGGGGGAGGAGTTCTTC. Its protein product is CASSYGQAGEEFF.

A single count supports this clone. The chain carries TRBV30 and TRBJ1-3, with a weak D call TRBD1 (6 bases). Germline V lookup: CDR1 GTSNPN, CDR2 SVGIG (reference sequence). Trimming shortened V by 4 bases and J by 0 bases, and 19 bases separated the two germline ends. CDR3 length: 17 residues. The CDR3 reads CAWKRAGANLSGNTIYF. CDR3 bases: TGTGCCTGGAAGAGGGCGGGGGCGAACCTCTCTGGAAACACCATATATTTT. The complete variable domain, with remaining parts taken from reference TRBV30 and TRBJ1-3, reads SQTIHQWPATLVQPVGSPLSLECTVEGTSNPNLYWYRQAAGRGLQLLFYSVGIGQISSEVPQNLSASRPQDRQFILSSKKLLLSDSGFYLCAWKRAGANLSGNTIYFGEGSWLTVV.

The rearrangement uses TRBV9 and TRBJ1-3; D is uncertain. The CDR3 has 13 residues. Germline lookup yields CDR1 SGDLS and CDR2 YYNGEE. The V end was cut by 4 bases, the J end by 4 bases, with 9 bases between. In DNA form, the CDR3 reads TGTGCCAGCAGCCCGGTTGAGGGAAACACCATATATTTT. This sequence encodes CASSPVEGNTIYF. Based on the CDR3 plus reference TRBV9 and TRBJ1-3, the full variable domain is DSGVTQTPKHLITATGQRVTLRCSPRSGDLSVYWYQQSLDQGLQFLIQYYNGEERAKGNILERFSAQQFPDLHSELNLSSLELGDSALYFCASSPVEGNTIYFGEGSWLTVV.

DNA for the CDR3: TGTGCCAGTAGTACCACAGGGGGATACGGGGAGCTGTTTTTT. Translation gives CASSTTGGYGELFF. The chain couples TRBV19 to TRBJ2-2, with 8 bases that match TRBD1. This CDR3 spans 14 amino acids. The V and J ends lost 4 bases and 7 bases, in that order; junction bases with no gene match: 5. Germline CDR1 and CDR2: LNHDA and SQIVND (reference sequence).